These 8 T cell receptor beta chains originate from one sample sequenced in a study of control samples from healthy donors and cancer patients. The protocol was immunoSEQ multiplex PCR, while the TCRdb copy is restricted to in-frame clones and leaves out a portion. The data contain about 140,000 clones, under 95% of them singletons. The material sequenced was blood. These receptors were obtained from a man aged 18 to 29 in good health.

The chain carries TRBV6-2 or TRBV6-3 and TRBJ1-2; D gene ambiguous. From germline, CDR1 is MNHEY and CDR2 SVGEGT. V was shortened by 5 bases and J by 6 bases, with 10 bases between the two germline ends. The CDR3 is 12 amino acids. In DNA form, the CDR3 reads TGTGCCAGCAGTAGACATAGGGATGGCTACACCTTC. Its protein product is CASSRHRDGYTF.

The chain employs TRBV28 and TRBJ1-2; 8 bases fit TRBD1. Looked up from germline, CDR1 is MDHEN and CDR2 is SYDVKM. The CDR3 totals 12 residues. V was pared by 6 bases and J by 7 bases, with 4 bases of the junction left unmatched. The CDR3 nucleotides are TGTGCCAGCAGACGGACAGGGTTTGGCTACACCTTC. Residues: CASRRTGFGYTF.

The chain carries TRBV6-4 and TRBJ1-2; 11 bases agree with TRBD1. The CDR3 has 16 amino acids. V was clipped by 0 bases and J by 8 bases; unmatched bases: 8. From germline, CDR1 is MRHNA and CDR2 SNTAGT. The CDR3 sequence: CASSDSGTGGSSGYTF. CDR3 nucleotides: TGTGCCAGCAGTGACTCTGGGACAGGGGGTAGTAGCGGCTACACCTTC.

Points on this clone: Mismatch with germline at one junction end may stem from a read error. The chain has TRBV3-1 (or the pseudogene TRBV3-2) and TRBJ2-5; D perhaps matches TRBD1 (5 bases). CDR1 and CDR2 (germline): LGHDT, YNNKEL (reference sequence). CDR3 length equals 15 residues. The CDR3 sequence is CASQEVPGIQGTQYF. The CDR3 region has the DNA TGTGCCAGCCAGGAAGTGCCAGGGATTCAAGGGACCCAGTACTTC.

The chain recombines TRBV3-1 (or the pseudogene TRBV3-2) with TRBJ2-7; TRBD1 might be the D (5 bases). CDR1 and CDR2 (germline): LGHDT, YNNKEL (reference sequence). Between the trimmed V and J ends, which lost 5 bases and 2 bases, there was a span of 13 bases. CDR3 length equals 14 residues. The CDR3 loop reads CASSSKTDPYEQYF. DNA of the CDR3: TGTGCCAGCAGCTCAAAGACAGACCCCTACGAGCAGTACTTC.

The table lists this clone with a count of one. J is TRBJ2-5 and V is TRBV3-1 (or the pseudogene TRBV3-2); TRBD2 matches at 11 bases. V shed 3 bases and J 5 bases; nucleotides not matched to a gene: 5. The germline CDR1 and CDR2 sequences are LGHDT and YNNKEL (reference sequence). There are 15 residues in the CDR3. For the CDR3, the DNA is TGTGCCAGCAGCCACGGGACTAGCGGTTACGAGACCCAGTACTTC. It encodes CASSHGTSGYETQYF.

In this sample, this clone turned up once. This chain joins TRBV27 and TRBJ1-1; 8 bases line up with TRBD1. V lost 4 bases, J lost 6 bases, and 4 bases stayed unmatched. The CDR3 has 13 residues. CDR1 is MNHEY and CDR2 is SMNVEV in the germline V gene (reference sequence). In DNA, the CDR3 is TGTGCCAGCAGTTCGAACAGGGGGTCTGAAGCTTTCTTT. Encoded protein: CASSSNRGSEAFF.

The chain combines TRBV27 with TRBJ2-3; D is ambiguous. The germline CDR1 and CDR2 sequences are MNHEY and SMNVEV (reference sequence). This CDR3 has 15 amino acids. V dropped 0 bases and J dropped 6 bases, with 13 bases sitting between them. For the CDR3, the DNA is TGTGCCAGCAGTTTATCTAGCACCCCCGCGGATACGCAGTATTTT. It is translated as CASSLSSTPADTQYF.